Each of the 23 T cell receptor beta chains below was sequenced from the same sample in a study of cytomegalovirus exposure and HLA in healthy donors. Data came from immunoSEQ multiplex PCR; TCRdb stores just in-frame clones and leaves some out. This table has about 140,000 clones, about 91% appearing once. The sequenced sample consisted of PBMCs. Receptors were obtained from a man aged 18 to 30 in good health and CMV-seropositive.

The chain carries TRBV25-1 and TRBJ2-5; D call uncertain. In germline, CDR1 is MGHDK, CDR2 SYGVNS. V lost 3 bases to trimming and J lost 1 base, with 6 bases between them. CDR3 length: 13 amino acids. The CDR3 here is CASSEWAQETQYF. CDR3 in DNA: TGTGCCAGCAGTGAGTGGGCCCAAGAGACCCAGTACTTC.

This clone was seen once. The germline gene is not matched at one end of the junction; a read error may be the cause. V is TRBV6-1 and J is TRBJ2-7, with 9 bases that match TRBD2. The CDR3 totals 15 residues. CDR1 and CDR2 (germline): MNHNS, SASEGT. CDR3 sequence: CASIEAGGISYEQYF. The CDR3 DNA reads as TGTGCCAGCATTGAAGCGGGAGGAATCTCCTACGAGCAGTACTTC.

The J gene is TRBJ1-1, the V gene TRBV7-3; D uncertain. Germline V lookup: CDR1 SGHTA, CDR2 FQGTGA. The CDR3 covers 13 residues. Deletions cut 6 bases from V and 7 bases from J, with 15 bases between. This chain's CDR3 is CASRLDGRGEAFF. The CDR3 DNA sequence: TGTGCCAGCAGGTTAGACGGCCGGGGTGAAGCTTTCTTT. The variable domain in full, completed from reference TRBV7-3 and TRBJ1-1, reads GAGVSQTPSNKVTEKGKYVELRCDPISGHTALYWYRQSLGQGPEFLIYFQGTGAADDSGLPNDRFFAVRPEGSVSTLKIQRTERGDSAVYLCASRLDGRGEAFFGQGTRLTVV.

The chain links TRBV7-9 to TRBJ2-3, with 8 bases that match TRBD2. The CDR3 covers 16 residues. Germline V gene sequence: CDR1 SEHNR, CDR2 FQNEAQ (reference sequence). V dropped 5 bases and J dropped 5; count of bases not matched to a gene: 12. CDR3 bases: TGTGCCAGCAGCCCGGGAGGGATAGCGGGGAGAGATACGCAGTATTTT. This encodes CASSPGGIAGRDTQYF.

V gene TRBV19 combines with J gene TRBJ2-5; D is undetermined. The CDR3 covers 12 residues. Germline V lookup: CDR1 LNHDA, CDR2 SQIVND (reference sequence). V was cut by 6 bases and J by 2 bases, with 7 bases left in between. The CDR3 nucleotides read TGTGCCAGTAGAACGGGTCAAGAGACCCAGTACTTC. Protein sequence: CASRTGQETQYF.

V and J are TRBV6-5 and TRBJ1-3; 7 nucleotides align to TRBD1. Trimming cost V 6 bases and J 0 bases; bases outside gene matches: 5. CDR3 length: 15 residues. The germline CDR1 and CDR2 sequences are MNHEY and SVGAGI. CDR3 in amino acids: CASSPDRISGNTIYF. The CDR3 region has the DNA TGTGCCAGCAGCCCGGACAGGATCTCTGGAAACACCATATATTTT.

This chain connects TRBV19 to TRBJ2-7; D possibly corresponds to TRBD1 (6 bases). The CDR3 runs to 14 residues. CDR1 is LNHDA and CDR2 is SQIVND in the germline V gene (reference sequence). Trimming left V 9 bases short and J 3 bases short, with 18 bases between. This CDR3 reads CASSRDKGFYEQYF. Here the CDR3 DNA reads TGTGCCAGCAGTCGGGACAAGGGTTTCTACGAGCAGTACTTC. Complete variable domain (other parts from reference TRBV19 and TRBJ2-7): DGGITQSPKYLFRKEGQNVTLSCEQNLNHDAMYWYRQDPGQGLRLIYYSQIVNDFQKGDIAEGYSVSREKKESFPLTVTSAQKNPTAFYLCASSRDKGFYEQYFGPGTRLTVT.

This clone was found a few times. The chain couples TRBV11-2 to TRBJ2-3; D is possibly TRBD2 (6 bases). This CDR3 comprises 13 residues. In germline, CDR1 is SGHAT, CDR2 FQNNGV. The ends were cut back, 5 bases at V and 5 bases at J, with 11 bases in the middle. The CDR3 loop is CASSHRGRDTQYF. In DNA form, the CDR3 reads TGTGCCAGCAGCCATCGGGGGAGAGATACGCAGTATTTT.

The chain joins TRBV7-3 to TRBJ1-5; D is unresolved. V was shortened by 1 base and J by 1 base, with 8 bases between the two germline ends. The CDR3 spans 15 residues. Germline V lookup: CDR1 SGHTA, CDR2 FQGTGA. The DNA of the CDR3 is TGTGCCAGCAGCTTAAATGGGCAAAGCAATCAGCCCCAGCATTTT. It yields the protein CASSLNGQSNQPQHF. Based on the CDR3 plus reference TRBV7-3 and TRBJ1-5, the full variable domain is GAGVSQTPSNKVTEKGKYVELRCDPISGHTALYWYRQSLGQGPEFLIYFQGTGAADDSGLPNDRFFAVRPEGSVSTLKIQRTERGDSAVYLCASSLNGQSNQPQHFGDGTRLSIL.

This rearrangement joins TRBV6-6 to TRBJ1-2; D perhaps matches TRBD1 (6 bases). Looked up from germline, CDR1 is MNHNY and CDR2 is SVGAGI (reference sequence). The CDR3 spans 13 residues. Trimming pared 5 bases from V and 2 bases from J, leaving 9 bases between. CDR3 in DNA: TGTGCCAGCAGTACTGGACAGAACTATGGCTACACCTTC. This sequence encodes CASSTGQNYGYTF.

The DNA of the CDR3 is TGTGCCAGCAGCCCGGGACAGATCTACAATGAGCAGTTCTTC. Its translation: CASSPGQIYNEQFF. The chain combines TRBV5-6 with TRBJ2-1, with TRBD1 matching 7 bases. This CDR3 comprises 14 residues. Germline V lookup: CDR1 SGHDT, CDR2 YYEEEE. J lost 3 bases, V lost 4 bases, and 4 bases had no gene match.

DNA of the CDR3: TGCAGTGCTCGCGGGGATTCTGAGCAGTTCTTC. Translation: CSARGDSEQFF. V gene TRBV20-1 combines with J gene TRBJ2-1; D is perhaps TRBD2 (6 bases). V lost 5 bases and J lost 9, with 11 bases in between. Germline CDR1 DFQATT, CDR2 SNEGSKA (reference sequence). This CDR3 region has 11 residues.

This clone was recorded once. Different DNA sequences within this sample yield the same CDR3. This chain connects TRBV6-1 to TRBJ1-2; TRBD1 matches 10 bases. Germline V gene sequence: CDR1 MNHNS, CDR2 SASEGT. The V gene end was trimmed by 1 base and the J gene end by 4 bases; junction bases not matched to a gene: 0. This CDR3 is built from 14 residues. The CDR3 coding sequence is TGTGCCAGCAGTGAAGGGACAGGGGGCTATGGCTACACCTTC. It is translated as CASSEGTGGYGYTF.

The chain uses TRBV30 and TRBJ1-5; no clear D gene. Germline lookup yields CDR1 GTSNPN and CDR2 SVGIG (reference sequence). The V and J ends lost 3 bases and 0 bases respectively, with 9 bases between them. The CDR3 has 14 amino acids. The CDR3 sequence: CAWSAVTSNQPQHF. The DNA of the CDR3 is TGTGCCTGGAGCGCAGTCACTAGCAATCAGCCCCAGCATTTT.

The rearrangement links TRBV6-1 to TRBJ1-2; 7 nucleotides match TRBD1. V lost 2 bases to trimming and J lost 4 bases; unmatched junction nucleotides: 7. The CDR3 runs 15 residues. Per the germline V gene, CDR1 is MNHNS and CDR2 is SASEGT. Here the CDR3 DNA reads TGTGCCAGCAGTGAAAAGGAGGGGGCGGGCTATGGCTACACCTTC. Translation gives CASSEKEGAGYGYTF.

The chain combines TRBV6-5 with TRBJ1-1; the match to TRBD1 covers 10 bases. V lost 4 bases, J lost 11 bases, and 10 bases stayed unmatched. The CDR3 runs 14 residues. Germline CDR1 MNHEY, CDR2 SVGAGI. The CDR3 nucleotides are TGTGCCAGCAGTTCCCCAGACAGGGGGCGCGAGGCTTTCTTT. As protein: CASSSPDRGREAFF.

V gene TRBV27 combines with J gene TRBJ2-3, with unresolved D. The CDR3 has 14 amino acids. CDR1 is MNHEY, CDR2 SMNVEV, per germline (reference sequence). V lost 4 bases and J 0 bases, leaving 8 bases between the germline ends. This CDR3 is CASSSYSSTDTQYF. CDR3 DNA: TGTGCCAGCAGTTCGTATTCTAGCACAGATACGCAGTATTTT.

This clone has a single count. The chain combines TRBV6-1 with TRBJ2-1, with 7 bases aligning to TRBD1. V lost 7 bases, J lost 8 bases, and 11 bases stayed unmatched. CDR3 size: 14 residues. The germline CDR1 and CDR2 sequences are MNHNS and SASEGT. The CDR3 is CASIRGLRGDEQFF. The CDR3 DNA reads TGTGCCAGCATAAGGGGGCTTCGGGGTGATGAGCAGTTCTTC.

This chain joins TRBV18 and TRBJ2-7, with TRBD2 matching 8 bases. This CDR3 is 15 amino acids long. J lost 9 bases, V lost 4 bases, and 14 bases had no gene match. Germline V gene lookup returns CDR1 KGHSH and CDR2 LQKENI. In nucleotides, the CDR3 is TGTGCCAGCTCACTGCAACTAGCGGAGCAGATCGTGCAGTACTTC. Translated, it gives CASSLQLAEQIVQYF.

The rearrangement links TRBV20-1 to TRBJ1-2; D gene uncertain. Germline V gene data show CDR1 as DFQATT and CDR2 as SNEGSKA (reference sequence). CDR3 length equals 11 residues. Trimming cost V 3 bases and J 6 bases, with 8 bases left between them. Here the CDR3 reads CSARPGDGYTF. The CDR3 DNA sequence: TGCAGTGCTAGGCCCGGAGATGGCTACACCTTC.

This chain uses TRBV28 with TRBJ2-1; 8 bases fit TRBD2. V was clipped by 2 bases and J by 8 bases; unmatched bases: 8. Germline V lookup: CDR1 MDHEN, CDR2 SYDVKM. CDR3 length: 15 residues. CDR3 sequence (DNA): TGTGCCAGCAGTTTACGGTTAGCGGGGCAGCATGAGCAGTTCTTC. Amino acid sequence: CASSLRLAGQHEQFF.

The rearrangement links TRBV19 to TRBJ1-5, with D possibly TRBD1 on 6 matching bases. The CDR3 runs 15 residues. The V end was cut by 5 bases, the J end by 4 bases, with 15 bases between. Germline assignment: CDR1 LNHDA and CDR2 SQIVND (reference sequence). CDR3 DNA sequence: TGTGCCAGTAGTTGGTCGGGGGGGACAAATCAGCCCCAGCATTTT. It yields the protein CASSWSGGTNQPQHF.

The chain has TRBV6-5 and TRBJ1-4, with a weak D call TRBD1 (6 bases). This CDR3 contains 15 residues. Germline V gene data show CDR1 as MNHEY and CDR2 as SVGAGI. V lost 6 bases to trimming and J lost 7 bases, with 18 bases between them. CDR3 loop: CASSALGAGGEKLFF. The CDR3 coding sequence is TGTGCCAGCAGCGCCTTGGGGGCGGGTGGTGAAAAACTGTTTTTT.